This T cell receptor beta chain was sequenced during a study of identical twins. Germline-derived CDR1 and CDR2 are SQVTM and ANQGSEA. The V gene end was trimmed by 6 bases and the J gene end by 0 bases; junction bases not matched to a gene: 10. CDR3 size: 15 residues. TCRdb analysed the 5' RACE reads with MiXCR anew, one entry per CDR3 protein. The sample records hundreds of thousands of distinct CDR3 sequences, approximately 6.1% being singletons. This clonotype has just a few counts. The sequenced sample was naive T cells sorted from blood. This TCR was recovered from a man aged 18 to 35 in good health. This chain joins TRBV29-1 and TRBJ1-1; the match to TRBD1 covers 7 bases. The CDR3 DNA reads as TGCAGCGTCTCTGGGGGGGGACAGCTGAACACTGAAGCTTTCTTT. This codes for CSVSGGGQLNTEAFF.